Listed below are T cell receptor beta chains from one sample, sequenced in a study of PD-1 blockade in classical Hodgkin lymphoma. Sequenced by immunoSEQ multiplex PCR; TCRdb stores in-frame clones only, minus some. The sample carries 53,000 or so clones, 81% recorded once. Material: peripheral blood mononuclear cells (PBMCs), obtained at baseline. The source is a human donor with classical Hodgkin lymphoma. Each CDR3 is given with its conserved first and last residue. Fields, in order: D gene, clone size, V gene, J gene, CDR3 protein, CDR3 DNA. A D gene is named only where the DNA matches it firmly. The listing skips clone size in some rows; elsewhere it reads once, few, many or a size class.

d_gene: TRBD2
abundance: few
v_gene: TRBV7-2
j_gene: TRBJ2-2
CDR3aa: CASSPSLREGYTGELFF
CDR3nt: TGTGCCAGCAGCCCGAGTTTGCGGGAGGGGTACACCGGGGAGCTGTTTTTT

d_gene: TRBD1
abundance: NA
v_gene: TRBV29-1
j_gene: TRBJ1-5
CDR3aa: CSASGGDNQPQHF
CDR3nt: TGCAGCGCGTCAGGGGGGGACAATCAGCCCCAGCATTTT

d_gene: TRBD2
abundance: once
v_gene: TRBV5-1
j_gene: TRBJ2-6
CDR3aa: CASSLRAGAGANVLTF
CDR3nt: TGCGCCAGCAGCTTGAGGGCGGGGGCTGGGGCCAACGTCCTGACTTTC

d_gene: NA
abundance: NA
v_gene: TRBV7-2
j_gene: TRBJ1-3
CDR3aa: CASSLGGSPLSGNTIYF
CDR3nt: TGTGCCAGCAGCTTAGGAGGCAGTCCCCTCTCTGGAAACACCATATATTTT

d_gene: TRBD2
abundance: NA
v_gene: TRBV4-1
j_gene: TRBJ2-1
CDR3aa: CASSQDPGAGEFF
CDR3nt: TGCGCCAGCAGCCAAGATCCCGGGGCGGGGGAGTTCTTC

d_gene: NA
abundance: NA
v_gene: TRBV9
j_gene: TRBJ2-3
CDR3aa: CASSGGKGTSTDTQYF
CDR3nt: TGTGCCAGCAGCGGGGGGAAGGGAACTAGCACAGATACGCAGTATTTT

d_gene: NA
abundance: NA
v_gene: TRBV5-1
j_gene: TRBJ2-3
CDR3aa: CASSLGSPSTDTQYF
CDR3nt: TGCGCCAGCAGCTTGGGGAGCCCTAGCACAGATACGCAGTATTTT

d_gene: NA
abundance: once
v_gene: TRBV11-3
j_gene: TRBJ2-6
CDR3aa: CASSPDLGANVLTF
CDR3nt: TGTGCCAGCAGCCCCGATCTGGGGGCCAACGTCCTGACTTTC

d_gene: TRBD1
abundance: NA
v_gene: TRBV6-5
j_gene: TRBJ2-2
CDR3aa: CASSIDRGYTGELFF
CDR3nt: TGTGCCAGCAGTATTGACAGGGGGTACACCGGGGAGCTGTTTTTT

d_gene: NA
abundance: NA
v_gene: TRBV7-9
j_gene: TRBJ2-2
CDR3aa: CASSLGAGELFF
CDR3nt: TGTGCCAGCAGCTTAGGGGCTGGGGAGCTGTTTTTT

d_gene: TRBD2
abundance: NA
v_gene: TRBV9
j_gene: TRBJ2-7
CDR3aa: CASSVGGLAGLYEQYF
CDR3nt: TGTGCCAGCAGCGTAGGAGGACTAGCGGGGCTCTACGAGCAGTACTTC

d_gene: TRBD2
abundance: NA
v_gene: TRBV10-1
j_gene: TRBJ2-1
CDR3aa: CASSEGGLREPSYNEQFF
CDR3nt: TGCGCCAGCAGTGAGGGTGGTCTGCGGGAGCCGTCCTACAATGAGCAGTTCTTC

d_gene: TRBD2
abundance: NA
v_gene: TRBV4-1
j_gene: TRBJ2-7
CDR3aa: CASSQRWTSEYEQYF
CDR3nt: TGCGCCAGCAGCCAAAGGTGGACTAGCGAGTACGAGCAGTACTTC

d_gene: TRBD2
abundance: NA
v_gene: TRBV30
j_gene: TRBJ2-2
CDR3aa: CAWKEAGGNTGELFF
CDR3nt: TGTGCCTGGAAAGAAGCGGGGGGAAACACCGGGGAGCTGTTTTTT